This entry features one TCR beta chain sequence. The sample belongs to a study of cytomegalovirus exposure and HLA in healthy donors. With 11 bases removed from V and 5 bases from J, the gap between germline ends came to 18 bases. Germline V CDR1 and CDR2: LNHNV, YYDKDF (reference sequence). The CDR3 contains 13 residues. In the PCR, 60 Vbeta and 13 Jbeta primers were used. The assay was immunoSEQ multiplex PCR, and TCRdb's table has in-frame clones only and misses some. This repertoire shows 100,000 to 150,000 clones, approximately 85% found once; its top ten account for about 7.5%. The source is a woman aged 45-60 years in good health and CMV-seropositive. The chain has TRBV15 and TRBJ1-1; D is possibly TRBD1 (5 bases). The sample comprised PBMCs. In DNA form, the CDR3 reads TGTGCCCCCCGACGAGGGGAGGGTACTGAAGCTTTCTTT. Translated: CAPRRGEGTEAFF.